This T cell receptor (beta chain) was documented in a study of blood T cell repertoires in COVID-19. The overall study: The study drew acute and convalescent COVID-19 samples from the United States, Italy and Spain. T cells, B-cell-depleted T cells, or PBMCs provided the cDNA or gDNA that served as material.

In the source study's methods: Amplification from reference gene primers served as the basis for estimated nucleated cell counts. Sequenced by immunoSEQ multiplex PCR; TCRdb stores in-frame clones only, minus some. That table is the source of V, J and clone size, and D and trimming were worked out from the DNA. The sample contains 200,000 to 300,000 clones, less than 90% of which appear only once. The V end lost 7 bases, the J end lost 0 bases, and 14 bases lay between the germline ends. The CDR3 is made up of 15 amino acids. Germline assignment: CDR1 SGHTS and CDR2 YDEGEE. The receptor was derived from a man aged 25 to 45 with active or convalescent COVID-19. The J gene is TRBJ2-1, the V gene TRBV5-8; D is unclear. Sequenced material: peripheral blood. CDR3 region: CASPLSRSSYNEQFF. The CDR3 region has the DNA TGTGCCAGCCCCCTTTCGCGGAGCTCCTACAATGAGCAGTTCTTC.